What follows is one TCR beta chain and its context. Antigen: not known. RNA transcripts provided the source from which TCR beta CDR3 regions were amplified. A first-round RT-PCR of the TCR CDR3 used the HTBI primer set. TCRdb passed the multiplex PCR reads through MiXCR, listing each CDR3 protein once. This repertoire shows a few hundred thousand distinct CDR3 sequences, around 20% found once; its top ten account for about 50%. The sample originates from a study of T cells in Graves' hyperthyroidism and ophthalmopathy. Study conclusions and caveats: Blood held most thyroid clonotypes expanded above 0.001 frequency.

This CDR3 region has 15 residues. V was pared by 2 bases and J by 7 bases, with 12 bases between. Hyperthyroidism was newly diagnosed in patients aged 18 to 65 (duration under 2 months). Patients showing uncontrolled infection, other autoimmune disease, pregnancy or lactation were ineligible. The receptor comes from a woman aged 45-65 years with Graves' hyperthyroidism. J is TRBJ1-6 and V is TRBV12-3 or TRBV12-4, with unresolved D. The source material was blood. The chain's CDR3 is CASSLRPPSNSPLHF. The CDR3 nucleotides are TGTGCCAGCAGTTTAAGGCCCCCCTCGAATTCACCCCTCCACTTT.